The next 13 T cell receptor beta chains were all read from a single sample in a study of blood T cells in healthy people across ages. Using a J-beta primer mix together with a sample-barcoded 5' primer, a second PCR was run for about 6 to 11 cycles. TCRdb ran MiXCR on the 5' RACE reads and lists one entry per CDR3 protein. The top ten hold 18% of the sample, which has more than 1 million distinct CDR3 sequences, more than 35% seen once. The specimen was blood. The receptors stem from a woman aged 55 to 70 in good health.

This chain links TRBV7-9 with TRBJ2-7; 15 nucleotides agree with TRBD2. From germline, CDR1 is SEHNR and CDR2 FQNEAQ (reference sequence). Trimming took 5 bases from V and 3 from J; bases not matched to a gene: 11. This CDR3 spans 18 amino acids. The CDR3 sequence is CASSPKLGLAGGRYEQYF. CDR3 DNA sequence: TGTGCCAGCAGCCCCAAACTGGGACTAGCGGGAGGTCGCTACGAGCAGTACTTC.

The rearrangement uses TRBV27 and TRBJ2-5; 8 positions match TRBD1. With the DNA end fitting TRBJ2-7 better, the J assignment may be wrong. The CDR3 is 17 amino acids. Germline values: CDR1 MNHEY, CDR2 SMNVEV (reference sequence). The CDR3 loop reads CASSPSISDRVSCEQYF. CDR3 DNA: TGTGCCAGCAGTCCCTCCATCTCGGACAGGGTATCATGCGAGCAGTACTTC.

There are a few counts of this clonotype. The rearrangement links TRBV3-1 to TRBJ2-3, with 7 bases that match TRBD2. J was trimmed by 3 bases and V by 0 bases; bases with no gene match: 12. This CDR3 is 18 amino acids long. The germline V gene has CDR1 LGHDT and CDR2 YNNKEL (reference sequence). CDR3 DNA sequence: TGTGCCAGCAGCCAAGATGTTCGATTGGCGGGAGAGACAGATACGCAGTATTTT. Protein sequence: CASSQDVRLAGETDTQYF.

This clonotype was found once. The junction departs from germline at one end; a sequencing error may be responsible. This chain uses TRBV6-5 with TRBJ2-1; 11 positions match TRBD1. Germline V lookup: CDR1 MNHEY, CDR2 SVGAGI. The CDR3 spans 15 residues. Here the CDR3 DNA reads TGTGCCAGCAGACAAAGGACAGGGGGCTACAAGGAGCAGTTCTTC. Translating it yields CASRQRTGGYKEQFF.

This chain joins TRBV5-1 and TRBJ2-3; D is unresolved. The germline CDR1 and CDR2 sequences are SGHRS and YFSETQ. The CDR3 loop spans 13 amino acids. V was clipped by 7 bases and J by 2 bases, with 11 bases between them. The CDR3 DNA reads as TGCGCCAGCCTGGGAAAGTTCACAGATACGCAGTATTTT. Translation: CASLGKFTDTQYF.

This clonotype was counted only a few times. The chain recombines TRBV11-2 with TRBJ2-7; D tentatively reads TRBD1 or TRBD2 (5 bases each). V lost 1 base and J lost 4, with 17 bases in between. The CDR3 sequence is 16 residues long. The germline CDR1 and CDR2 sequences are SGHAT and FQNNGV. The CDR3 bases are TGTGCCAGCAGCTTAGTTACGGGGCGAGTGTTGTACGAGCAGTACTTC. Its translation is CASSLVTGRVLYEQYF.

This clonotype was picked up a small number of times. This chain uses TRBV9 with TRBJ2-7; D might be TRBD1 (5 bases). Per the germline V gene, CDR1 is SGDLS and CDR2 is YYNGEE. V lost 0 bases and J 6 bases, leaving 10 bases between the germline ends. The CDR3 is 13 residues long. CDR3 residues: CASSVAPQGEQYF. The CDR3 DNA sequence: TGTGCCAGCAGCGTAGCTCCCCAGGGCGAGCAGTACTTC.

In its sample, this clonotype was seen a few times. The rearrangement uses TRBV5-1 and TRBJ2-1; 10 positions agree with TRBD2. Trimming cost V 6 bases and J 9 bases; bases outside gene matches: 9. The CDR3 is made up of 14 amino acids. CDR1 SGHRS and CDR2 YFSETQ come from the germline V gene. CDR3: CASTPTSGSGEQFF. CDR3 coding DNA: TGCGCCAGCACCCCGACTAGCGGGTCTGGTGAGCAGTTCTTC.

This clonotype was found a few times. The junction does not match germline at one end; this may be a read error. The CDR3 DNA is TGCGCCAGCAGCTTGGGGCCTAGCGGGAGCAGAGATACGCAGTATTTT. It encodes CASSLGPSGSRDTQYF. This chain joins TRBV5-1 and TRBJ2-3; 10 bases agree with TRBD2. Germline CDR1 SGHRS, CDR2 YFSETQ. CDR3 size: 16 residues.

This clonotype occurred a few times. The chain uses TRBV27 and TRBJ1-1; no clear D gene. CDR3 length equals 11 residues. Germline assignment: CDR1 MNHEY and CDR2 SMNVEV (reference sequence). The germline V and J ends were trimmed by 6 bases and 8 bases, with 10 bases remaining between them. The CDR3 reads CASSPGREAFF. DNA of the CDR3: TGTGCCAGCAGCCCTGGACGGGAAGCTTTCTTT.

CDR3 loop: CASGGTGGSDTQYF. As DNA, the CDR3 is TGTGCCAGCGGCGGGACAGGCGGTTCGGATACGCAGTATTTT. The chain recombines TRBV6-5 with TRBJ2-3; 8 bases match TRBD1. This CDR3 spans 14 amino acids. The V segment lost 8 bases and the J segment 6 bases; nucleotides outside the gene matches: 10. Germline CDR1 MNHEY, CDR2 SVGAGI.

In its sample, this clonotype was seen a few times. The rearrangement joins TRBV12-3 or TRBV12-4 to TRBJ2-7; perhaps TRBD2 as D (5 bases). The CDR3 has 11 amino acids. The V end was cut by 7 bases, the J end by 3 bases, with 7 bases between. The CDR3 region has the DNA TGTGCCAGCAACAGCGGCTACGAGCAGTACTTC. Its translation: CASNSGYEQYF.

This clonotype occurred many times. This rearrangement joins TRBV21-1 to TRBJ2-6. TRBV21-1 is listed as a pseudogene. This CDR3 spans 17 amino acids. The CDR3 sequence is CASSTRPPGPGANVLTF. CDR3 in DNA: TGTGCCAGCAGCACCAGGCCACCAGGGCCTGGGGCCAACGTCCTGACTTTC.